This TCR beta chain is from a study of identical twins. TCRdb processed the 5' RACE reads anew with MiXCR; each CDR3 protein has one entry. The sample has hundreds of thousands of distinct CDR3 sequences, 8.6% seen once. General study points: There was an excess of low generation probability in the out-of-frame alpha sequences that twins shared.

This CDR3 region has 12 residues. From germline, CDR1 is DFQATT and CDR2 SNEGSKA (reference sequence). V trimming: 6 bases; J trimming: 7 bases; junction bases outside the gene matches: 7. As for this clonotype: Its antigen is not identified.

In addition, the sample was reused for a study of yellow fever vaccine responses in identical twins. From that paper: Convergence reportedly seemed to mark part of the twins' vaccine T cell response, with personalization marking the rest.

Sequencing was performed on PBMCs. The rearrangement uses TRBV20-1 and TRBJ1-1; the match to TRBD1 covers 8 bases. The receptor was isolated from a young woman in good health. The CDR3 here is CSARQGLGEAFF. The CDR3 coding sequence is TGCAGTGCAAGACAGGGGCTTGGTGAAGCTTTCTTT.